This section outlines one T cell receptor (beta chain) sequence together with its context. As handled by the study authors: Estimated nucleated cell counts came from reference gene primer amplification. Clones were sequenced by immunoSEQ multiplex PCR, and TCRdb holds only the in-frame ones, with some missing. V and J calls and clone size are as listed in that table; D and trimming were resolved from the DNA. The sample carries 200,000 to 250,000 clones, roughly 83% recorded once. The data were taken from a study of blood T cell repertoires in COVID-19. Whole-study context: There were acute and convalescent COVID-19 samples, and they came from the United States, Italy and Spain. The analysed material was cDNA or gDNA that came from T cells, B-cell-depleted T cells, or PBMCs.

Germline CDR1 is SGHKS and CDR2 is YYEKEE (reference sequence). Trimming cost V 4 bases and J 2 bases; bases outside gene matches: 8. The CDR3 totals 15 residues. The TCR comes from a woman aged 50 to 60 with acute or convalescent COVID-19. The chain recombines TRBV5-5 with TRBJ2-7; 8 nucleotides agree with TRBD1. The sequencing input was peripheral blood. The DNA for the CDR3 is TGTGCCAGCAGCAGACCGGGACAGGTTACCTACGAGCAGTACTTC. Translation gives CASSRPGQVTYEQYF.